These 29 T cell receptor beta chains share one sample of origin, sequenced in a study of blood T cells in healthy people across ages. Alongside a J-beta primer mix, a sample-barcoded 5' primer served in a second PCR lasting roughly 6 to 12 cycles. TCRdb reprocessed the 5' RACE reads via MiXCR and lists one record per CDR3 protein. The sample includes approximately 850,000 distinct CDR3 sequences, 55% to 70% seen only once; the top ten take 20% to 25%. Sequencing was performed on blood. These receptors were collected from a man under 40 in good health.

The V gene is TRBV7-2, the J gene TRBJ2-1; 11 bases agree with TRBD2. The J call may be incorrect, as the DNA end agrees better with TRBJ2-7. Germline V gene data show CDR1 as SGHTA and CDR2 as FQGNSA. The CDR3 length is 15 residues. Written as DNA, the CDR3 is TGTGCCAGCTGTGAGACTAGCGGGACCTACAATGAGCAGTACTTC. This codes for CASCETSGTYNEQYF.

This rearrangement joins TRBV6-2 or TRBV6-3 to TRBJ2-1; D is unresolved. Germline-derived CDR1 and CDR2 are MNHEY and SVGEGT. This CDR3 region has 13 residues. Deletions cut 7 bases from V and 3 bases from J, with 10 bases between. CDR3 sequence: CASTTRYYNEQFF. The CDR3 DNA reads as TGTGCCAGCACTACCCGTTACTACAATGAGCAGTTCTTC.

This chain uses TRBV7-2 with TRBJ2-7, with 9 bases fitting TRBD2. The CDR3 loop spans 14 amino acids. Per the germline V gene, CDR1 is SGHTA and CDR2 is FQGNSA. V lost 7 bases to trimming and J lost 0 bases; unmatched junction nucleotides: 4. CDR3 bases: TGTGCCAGCAACGAAGCGGGGGGCTCCTACGAGCAGTACTTC. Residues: CASNEAGGSYEQYF.

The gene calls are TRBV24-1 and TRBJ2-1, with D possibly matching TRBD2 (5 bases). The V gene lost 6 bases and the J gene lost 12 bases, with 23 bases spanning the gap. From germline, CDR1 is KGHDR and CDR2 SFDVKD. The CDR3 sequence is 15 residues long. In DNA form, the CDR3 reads TGTGCCACCAGTAGCGCCTCAGGTTTACGGGGTGGGCAGTTCTTC. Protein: CATSSASGLRGGQFF.

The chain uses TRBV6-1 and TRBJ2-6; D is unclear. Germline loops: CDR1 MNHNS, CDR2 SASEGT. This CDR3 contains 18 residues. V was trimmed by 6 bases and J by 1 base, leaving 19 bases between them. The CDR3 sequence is CASRTPLYIVSGANVLTF. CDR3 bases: TGTGCCAGCAGGACGCCTCTCTACATTGTGTCTGGGGCCAACGTCCTGACTTTC.

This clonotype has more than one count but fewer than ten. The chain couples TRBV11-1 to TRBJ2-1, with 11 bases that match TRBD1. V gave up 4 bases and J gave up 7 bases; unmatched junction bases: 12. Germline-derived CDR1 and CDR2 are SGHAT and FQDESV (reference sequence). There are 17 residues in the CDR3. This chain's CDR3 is CASSSQPGQGARNEQFF. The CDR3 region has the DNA TGTGCCAGCAGCTCACAACCCGGACAGGGGGCGCGGAATGAGCAGTTCTTC.

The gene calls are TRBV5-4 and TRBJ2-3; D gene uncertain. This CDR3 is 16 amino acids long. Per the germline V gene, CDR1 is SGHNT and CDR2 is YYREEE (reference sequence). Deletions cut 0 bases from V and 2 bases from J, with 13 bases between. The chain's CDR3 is CASSLGSQLVTDTQYF. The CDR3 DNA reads TGTGCCAGCAGCTTGGGAAGTCAACTGGTCACAGATACGCAGTATTTT.

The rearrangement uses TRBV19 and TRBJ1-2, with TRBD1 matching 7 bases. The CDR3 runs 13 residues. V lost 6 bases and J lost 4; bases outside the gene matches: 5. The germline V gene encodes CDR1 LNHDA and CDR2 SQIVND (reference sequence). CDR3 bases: TGTGCCAGTAGGACAGGGTCCGGCTATGGCTACACCTTC. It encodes CASRTGSGYGYTF.

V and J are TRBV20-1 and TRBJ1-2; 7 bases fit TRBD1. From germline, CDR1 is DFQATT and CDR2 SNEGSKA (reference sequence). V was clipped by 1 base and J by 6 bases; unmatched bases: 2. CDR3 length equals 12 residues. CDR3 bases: TGCAGTGCTAGAGGGGACAGAGATGGCTACACCTTC. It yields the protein CSARGDRDGYTF.

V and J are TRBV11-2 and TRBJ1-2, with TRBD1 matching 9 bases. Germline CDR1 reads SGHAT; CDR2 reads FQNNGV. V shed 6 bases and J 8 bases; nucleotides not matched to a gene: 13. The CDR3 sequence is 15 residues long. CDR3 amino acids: CASSNLDRGNIGYTF. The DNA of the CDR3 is TGTGCCAGCAGTAACCTCGACAGGGGGAATATCGGCTACACCTTC.

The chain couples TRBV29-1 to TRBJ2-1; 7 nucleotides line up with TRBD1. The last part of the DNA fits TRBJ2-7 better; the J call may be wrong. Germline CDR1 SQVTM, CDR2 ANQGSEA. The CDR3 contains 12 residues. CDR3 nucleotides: TGCTCAGGGGGAAAAGTCTACAATGAGCAGTACTTC. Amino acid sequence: CSGGKVYNEQYF.

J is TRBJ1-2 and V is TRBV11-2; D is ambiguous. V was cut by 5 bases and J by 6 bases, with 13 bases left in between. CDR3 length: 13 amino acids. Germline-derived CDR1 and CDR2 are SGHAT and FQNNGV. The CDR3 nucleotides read TGTGCCAGCAGCCCGACATTCTCTGATGGCTACACCTTC. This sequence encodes CASSPTFSDGYTF. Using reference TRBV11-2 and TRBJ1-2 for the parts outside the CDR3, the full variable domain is EAGVAQSPRYKIIEKRQSVAFWCNPISGHATLYWYQQILGQGPKLLIQFQNNGVVDDSQLPKDRFSAERLKGVDSTLKIQPAKLEDSAVYLCASSPTFSDGYTFGSGTRLTVV.

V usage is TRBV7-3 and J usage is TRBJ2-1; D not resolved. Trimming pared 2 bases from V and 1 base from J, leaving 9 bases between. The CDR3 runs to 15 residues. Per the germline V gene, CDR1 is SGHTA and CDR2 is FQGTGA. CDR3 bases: TGTGCCAGCAGCTTATCAGCCTATTCCTACAATGAGCAGTTCTTC. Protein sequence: CASSLSAYSYNEQFF.

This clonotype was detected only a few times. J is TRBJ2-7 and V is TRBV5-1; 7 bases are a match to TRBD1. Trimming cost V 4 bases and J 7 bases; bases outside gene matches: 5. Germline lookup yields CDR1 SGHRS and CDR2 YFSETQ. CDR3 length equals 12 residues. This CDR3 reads CASSLGTAEQYF. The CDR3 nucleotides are TGCGCCAGCAGCCTGGGGACAGCAGAGCAGTACTTC.

The CDR3 loop is CSVLTPSGEQYF. The CDR3 nucleotides read TGCAGCGTTCTGACTCCGAGTGGGGAGCAGTACTTC. The rearrangement links TRBV29-1 to TRBJ2-7; D is undetermined. The CDR3 length is 12 residues. The germline gives CDR1 SQVTM, CDR2 ANQGSEA. With 5 bases removed from V and 7 bases from J, the gap between germline ends came to 15 bases.

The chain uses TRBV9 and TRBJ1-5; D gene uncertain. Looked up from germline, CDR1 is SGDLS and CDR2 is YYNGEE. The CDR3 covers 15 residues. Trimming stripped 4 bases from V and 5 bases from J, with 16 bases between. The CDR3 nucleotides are TGTGCCAGCAGCCCTCACGGTGCGCCGGATCAGCCCCAGCATTTT. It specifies CASSPHGAPDQPQHF.

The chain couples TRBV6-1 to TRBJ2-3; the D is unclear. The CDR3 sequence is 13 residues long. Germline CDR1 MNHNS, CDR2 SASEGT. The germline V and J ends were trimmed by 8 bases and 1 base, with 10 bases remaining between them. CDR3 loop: CASCVERTDTQYF. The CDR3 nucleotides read TGTGCCAGCTGCGTGGAACGCACAGATACGCAGTATTTT.

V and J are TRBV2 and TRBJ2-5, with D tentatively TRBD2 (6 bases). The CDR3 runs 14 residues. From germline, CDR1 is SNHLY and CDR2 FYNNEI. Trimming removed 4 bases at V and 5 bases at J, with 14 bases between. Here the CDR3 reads CASSGDWGGETQYF. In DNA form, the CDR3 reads TGTGCCAGCAGTGGTGACTGGGGAGGTGAGACCCAGTACTTC. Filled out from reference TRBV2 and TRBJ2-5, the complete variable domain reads EPEVTQTPSHQVTQMGQEVILRCVPISNHLYFYWYRQILGQKVEFLVSFYNNEISEKSEIFDDQFSVERPDGSNFTLKIRSTKLEDSAMYFCASSGDWGGETQYFGPGTRLLVL.

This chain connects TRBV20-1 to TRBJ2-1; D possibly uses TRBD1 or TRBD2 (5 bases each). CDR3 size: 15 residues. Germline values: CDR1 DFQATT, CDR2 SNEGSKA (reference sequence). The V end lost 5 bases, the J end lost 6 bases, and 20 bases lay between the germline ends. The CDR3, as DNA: TGCAGTGCTGTCCGGGACCTCCGAGGGTCCAATGAGCAGTTCTTC. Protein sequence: CSAVRDLRGSNEQFF.

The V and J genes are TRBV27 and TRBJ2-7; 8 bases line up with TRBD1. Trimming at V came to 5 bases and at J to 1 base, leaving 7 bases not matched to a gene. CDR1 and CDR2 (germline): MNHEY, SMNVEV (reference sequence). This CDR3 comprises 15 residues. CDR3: CASSLNRGSSYEQYF. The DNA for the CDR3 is TGTGCCAGCAGTCTGAACAGGGGGTCGTCCTACGAGCAGTACTTC.

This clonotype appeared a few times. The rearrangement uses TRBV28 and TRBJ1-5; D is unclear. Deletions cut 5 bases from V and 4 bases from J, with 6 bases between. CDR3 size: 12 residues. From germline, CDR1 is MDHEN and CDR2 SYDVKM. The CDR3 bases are TGTGCCAGCAGTACGGCGAATCAGCCCCAGCATTTT. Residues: CASSTANQPQHF.

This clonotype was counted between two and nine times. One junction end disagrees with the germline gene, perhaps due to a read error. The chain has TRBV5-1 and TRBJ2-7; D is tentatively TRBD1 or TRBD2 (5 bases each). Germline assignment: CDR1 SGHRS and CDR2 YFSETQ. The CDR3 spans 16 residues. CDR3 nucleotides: TGCGCCGGCAGCTCATCGGGCAGGGAGCTATCCTACGAGCAGTACTTC. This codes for CAGSSSGRELSYEQYF.

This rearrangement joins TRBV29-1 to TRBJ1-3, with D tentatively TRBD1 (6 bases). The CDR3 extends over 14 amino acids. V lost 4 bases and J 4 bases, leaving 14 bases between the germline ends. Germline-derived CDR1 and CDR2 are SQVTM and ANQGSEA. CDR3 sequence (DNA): TGCAGCGTTGGGGACTCGGGACAAGGAAACACCATATATTTT. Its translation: CSVGDSGQGNTIYF.

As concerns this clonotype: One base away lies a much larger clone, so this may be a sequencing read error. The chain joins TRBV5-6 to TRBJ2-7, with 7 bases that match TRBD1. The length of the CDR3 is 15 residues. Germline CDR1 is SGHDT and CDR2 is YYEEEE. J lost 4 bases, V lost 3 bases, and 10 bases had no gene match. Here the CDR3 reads CASSWPGQTTYEQYF. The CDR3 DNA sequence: TGTGCCAGCAGCTGGCCGGGACAGACCACTTACGAGCAGTACTTC.

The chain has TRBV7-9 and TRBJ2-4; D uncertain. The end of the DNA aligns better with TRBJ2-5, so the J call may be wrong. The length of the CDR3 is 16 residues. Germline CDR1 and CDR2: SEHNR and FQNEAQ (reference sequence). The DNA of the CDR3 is TGTGCCAGCAGCTTAGGGAGAAACTCTCTACAAGAGACCCAGTACTTC. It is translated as CASSLGRNSLQETQYF.

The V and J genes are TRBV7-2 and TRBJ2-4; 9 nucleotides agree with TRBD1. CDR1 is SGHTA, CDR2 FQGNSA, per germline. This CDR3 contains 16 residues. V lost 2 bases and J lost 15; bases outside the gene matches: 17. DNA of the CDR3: TGTGCCAGCAGCTTAAGGGGCCGGGACAGGGCCTACGAGCGGTACTTC. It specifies CASSLRGRDRAYERYF. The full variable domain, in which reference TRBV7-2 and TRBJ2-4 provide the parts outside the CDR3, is GAGVSQSPSNKVTEKGKDVELRCDPISGHTALYWYRQSLGQGLEFLIYFQGNSAPDKSGLPSDRFSAERTGGSVSTLTIQRTQQEDSAVYLCASSLRGRDRAYERYFGAGTRLSVL.

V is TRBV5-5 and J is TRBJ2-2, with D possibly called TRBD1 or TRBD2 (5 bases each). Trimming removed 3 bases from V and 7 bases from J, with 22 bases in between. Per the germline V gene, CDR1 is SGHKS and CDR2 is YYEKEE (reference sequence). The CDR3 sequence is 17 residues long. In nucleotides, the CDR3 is TGTGCCAGCAGCTGGGACGGCACAGGTTATTCGGGCGGGGAGCTGTTTTTT. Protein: CASSWDGTGYSGGELFF.

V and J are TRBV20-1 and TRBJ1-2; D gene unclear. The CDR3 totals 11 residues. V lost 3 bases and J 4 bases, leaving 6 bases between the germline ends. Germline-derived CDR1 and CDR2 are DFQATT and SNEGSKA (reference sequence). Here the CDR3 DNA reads TGCAGTGCTAGTGGTATCTATGGCTACACCTTC. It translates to CSASGIYGYTF.

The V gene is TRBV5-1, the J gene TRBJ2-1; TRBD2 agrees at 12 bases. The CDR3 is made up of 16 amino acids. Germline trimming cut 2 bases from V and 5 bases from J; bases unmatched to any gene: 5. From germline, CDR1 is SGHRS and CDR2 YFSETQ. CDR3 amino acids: CASSLTRTSGNNEQFF. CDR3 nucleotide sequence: TGCGCCAGCAGCTTAACGCGGACTAGCGGGAACAATGAGCAGTTCTTC.